This T cell receptor (beta chain) was captured by sequencing in a study of blood T cells in healthy people across ages. With a J-beta primer mix and a sample-barcoded 5' primer, a second PCR ran about 6 to 11 cycles. MiXCR, run by TCRdb on the 5' RACE reads, gives a single entry per CDR3 protein. The sample contains 1.5 million to 2 million distinct CDR3 sequences, about 50% of which appear only once. CDR1 SGHRS and CDR2 YFSETQ come from the germline V gene. CDR3 length equals 17 residues. Trimming removed 0 bases at V and 4 bases at J, with 19 bases between. V and J are TRBV5-1 and TRBJ1-1; D not certain. The clonotype was recovered from a woman between 40 and 50 years old in good health. Sample: blood. CDR3 nucleotides: TGCGCCAGCAGCTTGGGGGGTGAGGGTTACTTGGGCACTGAAGCTTTCTTT. This encodes CASSLGGEGYLGTEAFF.